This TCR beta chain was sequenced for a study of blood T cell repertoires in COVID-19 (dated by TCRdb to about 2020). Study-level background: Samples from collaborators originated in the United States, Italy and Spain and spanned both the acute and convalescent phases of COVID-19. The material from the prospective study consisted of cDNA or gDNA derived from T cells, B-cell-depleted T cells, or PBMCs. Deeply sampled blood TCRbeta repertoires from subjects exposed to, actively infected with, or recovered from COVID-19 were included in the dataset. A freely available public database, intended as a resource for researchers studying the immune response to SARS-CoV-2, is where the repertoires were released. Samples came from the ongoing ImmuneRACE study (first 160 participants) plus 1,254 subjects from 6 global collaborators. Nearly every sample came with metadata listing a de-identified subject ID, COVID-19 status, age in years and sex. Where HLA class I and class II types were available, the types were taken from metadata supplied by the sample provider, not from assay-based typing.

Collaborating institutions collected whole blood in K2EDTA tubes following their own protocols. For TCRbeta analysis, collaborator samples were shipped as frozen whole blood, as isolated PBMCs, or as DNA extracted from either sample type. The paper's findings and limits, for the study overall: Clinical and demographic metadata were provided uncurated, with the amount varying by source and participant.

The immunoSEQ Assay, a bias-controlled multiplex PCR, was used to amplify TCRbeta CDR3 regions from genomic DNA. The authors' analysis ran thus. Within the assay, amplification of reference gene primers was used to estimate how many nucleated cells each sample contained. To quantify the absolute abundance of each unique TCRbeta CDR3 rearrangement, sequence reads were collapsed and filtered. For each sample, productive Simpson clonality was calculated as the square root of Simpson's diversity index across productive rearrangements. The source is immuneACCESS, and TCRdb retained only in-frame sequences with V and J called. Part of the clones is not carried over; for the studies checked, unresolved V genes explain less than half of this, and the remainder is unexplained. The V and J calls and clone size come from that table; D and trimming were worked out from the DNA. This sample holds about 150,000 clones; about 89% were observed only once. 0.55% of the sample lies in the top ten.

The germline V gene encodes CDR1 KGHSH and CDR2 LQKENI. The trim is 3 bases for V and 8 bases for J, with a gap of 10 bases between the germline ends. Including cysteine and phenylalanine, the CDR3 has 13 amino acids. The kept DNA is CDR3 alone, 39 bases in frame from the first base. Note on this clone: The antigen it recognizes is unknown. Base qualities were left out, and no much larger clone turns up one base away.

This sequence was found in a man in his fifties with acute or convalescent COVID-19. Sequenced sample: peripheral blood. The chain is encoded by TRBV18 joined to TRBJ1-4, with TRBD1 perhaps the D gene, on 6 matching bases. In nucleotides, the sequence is TGTGCCAGCTCACCTCGGACAGCCGAAAAACTGTTTTTT. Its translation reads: CASSPRTAEKLFF.